Each of the 16 T cell receptor beta chains below was sequenced from the same sample in a study of OX40 agonist ivuxolimab in advanced cancers. The protocol was immunoSEQ multiplex PCR, while the TCRdb copy is restricted to in-frame clones and leaves out a portion. The table includes 78,000 or so clones, more than 70% detected once. The sequencing here drew on CD4+ or CD8+ T cells sorted from blood, taken in a trial of the OX40 agonist ivuxolimab. All receptors come from an adult with an advanced solid tumor such as melanoma, head and neck, liver or kidney cancer.

The chain is built from TRBV7-2 and TRBJ2-7; 12 nucleotides align to TRBD2. The J segment lost 7 bases and the V segment lost 5 bases, leaving 3 bases of the junction unmatched. The CDR3 consists of 13 residues. Germline CDR1 is SGHTA and CDR2 is FQGNSA. For the CDR3, the DNA is TGTGCCAGCAGCCTAGGACTAGCGGGAGAGCAGTACTTC. Translation: CASSLGLAGEQYF.

The chain joins TRBV6-6 to TRBJ1-5; the match to TRBD1 covers 8 bases. In germline, CDR1 is MNHNY, CDR2 SVGAGI (reference sequence). J gave up 1 base and V 6 bases, and 5 bases lay outside the gene matches. CDR3 length: 15 amino acids. DNA of the CDR3: TGTGCCAGCAGCCCGACAGGGGCGAGCAATCAGCCCCAGCATTTT. It specifies CASSPTGASNQPQHF.

The chain employs TRBV7-9 and TRBJ2-5; D is perhaps TRBD1 (5 bases). V shed 1 base and J shed 1 base, with 13 bases lying between them. This CDR3 region has 16 residues. Germline assignment: CDR1 SEHNR and CDR2 FQNEAQ (reference sequence). Here the CDR3 reads CASSLGSGQIQETQYF. The CDR3 DNA is TGTGCCAGCAGCTTAGGTTCCGGACAAATCCAAGAGACCCAGTACTTC.

This chain joins TRBV30 and TRBJ1-2; D gene ambiguous. The V and J ends lost 4 bases and 7 bases respectively, with 10 bases between them. The CDR3 has 11 amino acids. From germline, CDR1 is GTSNPN and CDR2 SVGIG (reference sequence). Written as DNA, the CDR3 is TGTGCCTGGAAGGGTGGTGGTGGCTACACCTTC. As protein: CAWKGGGGYTF.

This chain's CDR3 is CASSRRTDSQETQYF. CDR3 in DNA: TGTGCCAGCTCGAGACGAACCGACAGCCAAGAGACCCAGTACTTC. J is TRBJ2-5 and V is TRBV18; D is possibly TRBD1 (5 bases). Trimming took off 6 bases at V and 1 base at J, with 15 bases between the two ends. CDR1 is KGHSH and CDR2 is LQKENI in the germline V gene. CDR3 length: 15 amino acids.

The V gene is TRBV28, the J gene TRBJ1-5, with a tentative D call TRBD1 (6 bases). Germline values: CDR1 MDHEN, CDR2 SYDVKM. Trimming left V 5 bases short and J 7 bases short, with 15 bases between. This CDR3 spans 14 amino acids. CDR3 nucleotide sequence: TGTGCCAGCAGTGGTCGAGGGGGTGGCCAGCCCCAGCATTTT. It yields the protein CASSGRGGGQPQHF.

V usage is TRBV5-1 and J usage is TRBJ1-1; maybe TRBD1 (5 bases). Trimming took 4 bases from V and 0 from J, leaving 16 bases between them. Per germline, CDR1 SGHRS and CDR2 YFSETQ. The CDR3 length is 16 residues. The CDR3 sequence is CASSGPGGVLNTEAFF. The DNA for the CDR3 is TGCGCCAGCAGCGGCCCAGGAGGGGTACTGAACACTGAAGCTTTCTTT.

The chain has TRBV6-1 and TRBJ1-4; D gene ambiguous. Germline loops: CDR1 MNHNS, CDR2 SASEGT. Between the trimmed V and J ends, which lost 1 base and 7 bases, there was a span of 13 bases. The CDR3 runs 15 residues. This CDR3 is CASSEGTLVGEKLFF. In nucleotides, the CDR3 is TGTGCCAGCAGTGAAGGGACCCTGGTTGGTGAAAAACTGTTTTTT.

The rearrangement joins TRBV29-1 to TRBJ1-1; D unclear. Per the germline V gene, CDR1 is SQVTM and CDR2 is ANQGSEA. This CDR3 region has 13 residues. The ends were cut back, 5 bases at V and 0 bases at J, with 10 bases in the middle. The DNA for the CDR3 is TGCAGCGTTAAGACGGATATGAACACTGAAGCTTTCTTT. The encoded protein is CSVKTDMNTEAFF.

The chain has TRBV7-9 and TRBJ2-3; the D call may be TRBD1 or TRBD2 (7 bases each). Germline values: CDR1 SEHNR, CDR2 FQNEAQ (reference sequence). V lost 5 bases to trimming and J lost 2 bases, with 14 bases between them. The CDR3 is made up of 15 amino acids. CDR3 bases: TGTGCCAGCAGCCGACAGGGAGGGTTCACAGATACGCAGTATTTT. This encodes CASSRQGGFTDTQYF.

The chain carries TRBV27 and TRBJ1-4; D call uncertain. The germline V gene has CDR1 MNHEY and CDR2 SMNVEV (reference sequence). CDR3 size: 15 residues. The germline V and J ends were trimmed by 5 bases and 13 bases, with 23 bases remaining between them. The CDR3 is CASSRLVTTEKRLFF. CDR3 nucleotides: TGTGCCAGCAGTCGACTCGTAACTACAGAGAAAAGACTGTTTTTT. Using reference TRBV27 and TRBJ1-4 for the parts outside the CDR3, the full variable domain is EAQVTQNPRYLITVTGKKLTVTCSQNMNHEYMSWYRQDPGLGLRQIYYSMNVEVTDKGDVPEGYKVSRKEKRNFPLILESPSPNQTSLYFCASSRLVTTEKRLFFGSGTQLSVL.

The chain has TRBV2 and TRBJ2-7; 8 positions agree with TRBD2. This CDR3 has 15 amino acids. The germline V gene has CDR1 SNHLY and CDR2 FYNNEI. V gave up 7 bases and J gave up 0 bases; unmatched junction bases: 8. The CDR3 protein is CASTSGREDSYEQYF. CDR3 DNA: TGTGCCAGCACCTCGGGGCGGGAGGACTCCTACGAGCAGTACTTC. Full variable domain (outside the CDR3, taken from reference TRBV2 and TRBJ2-7): EPEVTQTPSHQVTQMGQEVILRCVPISNHLYFYWYRQILGQKVEFLVSFYNNEISEKSEIFDDQFSVERPDGSNFTLKIRSTKLEDSAMYFCASTSGREDSYEQYFGPGTRLTVT.

This clone turned up a few times. This CDR3 is also generated by other DNA sequences in the sample. CDR3 sequence (DNA): TGTGCCAGTAGTATTACGGGGGTGACTGAAGCTTTCTTT. Translated, it gives CASSITGVTEAFF. This sequence joins TRBV19 and TRBJ1-1; D possibly corresponds to TRBD1 (5 bases). CDR1 is LNHDA, CDR2 SQIVND, per germline (reference sequence). V was trimmed by 3 bases and J by 5 bases, leaving 10 bases between them. This CDR3 spans 13 amino acids.

With respect to this clone: The sample has other DNA sequences that encode this CDR3 too. As DNA, the CDR3 is TGTGCCAGTAGTATAGGCACCGGCTCTGGAAACACCATATATTTT. As protein: CASSIGTGSGNTIYF. This sequence joins TRBV19 and TRBJ1-3; no reliable D call. Trimming shortened V by 1 base and J by 0 bases, and 7 bases separated the two germline ends. Per germline, CDR1 LNHDA and CDR2 SQIVND (reference sequence). The CDR3 contains 15 residues.

This clone appeared a single time. The chain employs TRBV5-4 and TRBJ2-5, with D tentatively TRBD1 (5 bases). The CDR3 runs to 14 residues. V was shortened by 3 bases and J by 2 bases, with 11 bases between the two germline ends. The germline CDR1 and CDR2 sequences are SGHNT and YYREEE (reference sequence). The CDR3 loop is CASSSRGIQETQYF. The CDR3 nucleotides are TGTGCCAGCAGCTCAAGGGGTATTCAAGAGACCCAGTACTTC.

The rearrangement uses TRBV2 and TRBJ1-5, with D hard to call. CDR1 is SNHLY, CDR2 FYNNEI, per germline. The CDR3 is made up of 15 amino acids. V lost 5 bases and J 5 bases, leaving 16 bases between the germline ends. The CDR3 loop reads CASSPEIQVHQPQHF. Written as DNA, the CDR3 is TGTGCCAGCAGTCCCGAGATTCAGGTGCATCAGCCCCAGCATTTT.